What follows are 2 T cell receptor beta chains derived from one specimen sequenced in a study of identical twins (dated by TCRdb to about 2016). Library creation used 5' RACE. Instrument used: Illumina HiSeq 2000. TCRdb reran the public reads through fastp at Q25 and MiXCR, keeping productive beta chains. A single entry per CDR3 protein holds the most common genes and DNA from its merged rows. The sample table lists 700,000 or so distinct CDR3 sequences, 8.6% of them with a count of one. The top ten constitute around 0.98% of the sample. A further study also used this sample, focusing on yellow fever vaccine responses in identical twins.

Specimen: PBMCs. These receptors originate from a woman younger than 30 in good health.

CDR3 sequence (DNA): TGTGCCAGCAGCCCCCTAGCGGGGGGGCTCTATGAGCAGTTCTTC. This encodes CASSPLAGGLYEQFF. This chain connects TRBV3-1 to TRBJ2-1, with 12 nucleotides matching TRBD2. Germline CDR1 LGHDT, CDR2 YNNKEL (reference sequence). V was clipped by 4 bases and J by 8 bases; unmatched bases: 6. The CDR3 is made up of 15 amino acids.

This rearrangement joins TRBV6-1 to TRBJ1-6; TRBD1 agrees at 7 bases. Germline V gives CDR1 MNHNS, CDR2 SASEGT. V lost 7 bases, J lost 7 bases, and 10 bases stayed unmatched. The CDR3 runs 15 residues. The DNA for the CDR3 is TGTGCCAGCAACTCCGGGACAGAACGGAATTCACCCCTCCACTTT. Amino acid sequence: CASNSGTERNSPLHF.